This record concerns one T cell receptor beta chain sequence. This clone was detected a few times. The target of this receptor is not known. Per-base quality was not reported, and no clone a single base away is much larger than it. Synthetic TCR analog templates were spiked into each PCR so that absolute template abundance could be estimated from read counts. Using the immunoSEQ assay, TCRbeta CDR3 regions were amplified from genomic DNA with bias-controlled V and J gene primers. Rearranged TCRbeta segments were sequenced at approximately 20X coverage. Processing in the source paper ran as follows. Clustering was used to correct sequencing errors, and CDR3s were annotated against IMGT to assign V, D and J genes. Downstream analyses used only productive TCRbeta rearrangements, leaving out any out-of-frame or stop-codon sequences. To compute clonality, Shannon entropy was normalized by the log of the number of unique productive sequences and then subtracted from one. Fisher's exact test with Benjamini-Hochberg correction, at a threshold of adjusted p below 0.01, was used to find clones that differed between time points or between blood and tumor. Here the immuneACCESS table is served through TCRdb, limited to in-frame sequences with V and J called. Missing clones are a known gap in these copies; in checked studies unresolved V genes cover under half, and the rest lacks a known reason. V, J and clone size are those of that table, while D and trimming were read from the DNA. The sample table lists roughly 60,000 clones, roughly 80% of them with a count of one. The ten largest clonotypes hold 4% to 5.5% of the sample.

The CDR3 goes from the cysteine to the phenylalanine over 14 residues. CDR3 DNA is the only sequence kept; it has 42 bases, read in frame from the first base. The germline V gene provides CDR1 SGHVS and CDR2 FQNEAQ. The germline V and J ends show losses of 4 bases and 7 bases respectively, and no gene match explains 7 bases of the junction. The cohort comprised around 30 patients with locally advanced or metastatic urothelial carcinoma treated at Memorial Sloan Kettering on a trial protocol. Peripheral blood mononuclear cells were collected from each patient pretreatment and during treatment, giving between 1 and 8 total time points per patient. The Qiagen DNeasy Blood extraction kit was used to purify genomic DNA from total PBMCs and tumor samples. PBMCs were collected pretreatment and during treatment, and were isolated and stored as previously described. These data belong to a study of PD-L1 blockade in urothelial cancer (dated by TCRdb to the late 2010s). For the wider study: Therapy was started at some point between 2014 and 2016 for all patients, and atezolizumab 1,200 mg was administered intravenously every 3 weeks. About 85% of the roughly 29 patients were males with bladder-origin urothelial cancer, and 18 of 29 reported a prior smoking history. An ECOG performance status of 0 or 1 was recorded for the patients, and 0 to 3 prior chemotherapy regimens had been received by the patients. Blood samples were analyzed 3 weeks after the start of treatment (second dose) and 6 weeks after the start of treatment. Blood samples yielded a median of around 150,000 T cells and around 80,000 unique TCRs, with median clonality around 0.083. The study, an exploratory multi-omic analysis, examined somatic, immune and clinical correlates of response to PD-L1 blockade with atezolizumab in urothelial cancer. Pretreatment tumor samples, along with matched peripheral blood serially collected before and after atezolizumab treatment, were subjected to TCR sequencing. Durable clinical benefit was defined as progression-free survival longer than 6 months, and TCR features were also tested against progression-free and overall survival. In the same patients who had TCR sequencing, pretreatment tumors also underwent whole exome sequencing and RNA sequencing. Eight to ten patients achieved durable clinical benefit and fewer than 25 did not. Pretreatment blood TCR-seq was available for 30 or so patients, at least one posttreatment blood collection was obtained for around 25 patients, and tumor TCR-seq was available for around 25 patients.

Study-wide conclusions, independent of this receptor: Greater expansion of tumor-associated TCR clones in peripheral blood 3 weeks after the start of treatment was observed in patients with durable benefit (n of about 20, p = 0.022). Improved progression-free and overall survival was associated with having pretreatment peripheral blood TCR clonality below the median. Small sample size (n ≈ 30) and many exploratory analyses mean the results are intended to be hypothesis-generating.

Recombination connected TRBV7-8 to TRBJ2-7, with TRBD1 matching 10 junction bases. This TCR came from a man between 70 and 80 years old with urothelial cancer. The sequenced sample was PBMCs, obtained around atezolizumab (anti-PD-L1) treatment. The CDR3 loop reads CASSWDRGLREQYF. The DNA sequence is as follows: TGTGCCAGCAGCTGGGACAGGGGACTGAGGGAGCAGTACTTC.